This T cell receptor (beta chain) was recorded in a study of cytomegalovirus exposure and HLA in healthy donors. Study outcomes and limitations: A later analysis reported that several of the most significant clusters appeared to be linked to common viral pathogens, among them Epstein-Barr virus.

Note on this clone: Its antigen is unidentified.

The PCR made use of 60 Vbeta and 13 Jbeta primers. Assay: immunoSEQ multiplex PCR; the TCRdb copy retains only in-frame clones and omits some. The ten most abundant clones cover approximately 0.88% of a sample with over 120,000 clones. Germline lookup yields CDR1 LNHDA and CDR2 SQIVND (reference sequence). The CDR3 is 16 amino acids. Trimming cost V 0 bases and J 3 bases; bases outside gene matches: 5. The V gene is TRBV19, the J gene TRBJ2-1, with 7 bases aligning to TRBD2. The sequencing sample was made of PBMCs. The origin of this receptor is a male donor in good health and CMV-seronegative. The CDR3: CASSIDPSGFYNEQFF. CDR3 nucleotide sequence: TGTGCCAGTAGTATAGATCCTAGCGGCTTCTACAATGAGCAGTTCTTC.